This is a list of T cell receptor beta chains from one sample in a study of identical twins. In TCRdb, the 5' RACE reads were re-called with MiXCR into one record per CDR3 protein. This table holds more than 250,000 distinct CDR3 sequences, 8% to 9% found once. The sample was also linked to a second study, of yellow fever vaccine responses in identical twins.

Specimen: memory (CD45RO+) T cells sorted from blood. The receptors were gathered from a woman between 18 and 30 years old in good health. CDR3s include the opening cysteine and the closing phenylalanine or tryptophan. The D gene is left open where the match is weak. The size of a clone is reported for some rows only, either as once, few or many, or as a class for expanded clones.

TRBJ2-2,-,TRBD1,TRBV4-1,TGCGCCAGCAGCCGCGGACAGGGGGGGATTAGCGGGGAGCTGTTTTTT,CASSRGQGGISGELFF
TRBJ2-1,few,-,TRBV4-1,TGCGCCAGCAGCTCGCTAGCGCGTTACAATGAGCAGTTCTTC,CASSSLARYNEQFF
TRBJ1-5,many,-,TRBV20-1,TGCAGTGCTAGAGATATGAGGGAGTCGCAGCCCCAGCATTTT,CSARDMRESQPQHF
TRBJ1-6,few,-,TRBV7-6,TGTGCCAGCAGCTTGGATAATAATTCACCCCTCCACTTT,CASSLDNNSPLHF
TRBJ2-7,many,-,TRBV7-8,TGTGCCAGCAGCCAGGAACCCCGGGCCACCTACGAGCAGTACTTC,CASSQEPRATYEQYF
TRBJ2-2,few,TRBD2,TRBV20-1,TGCAGTGCTAGAGATCGAACTAGCGGGACGAACACCGGGGAGCTGTTTTTT,CSARDRTSGTNTGELFF
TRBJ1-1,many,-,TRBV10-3,TGTGCCATCGGGCGGCGGGATGACACTGAAGCTTTCTTT,CAIGRRDDTEAFF
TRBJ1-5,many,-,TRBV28,TGTGCCAGCAGTCCGGGTCGCCGAGGGAGTTTTCAGCCCCAGCATTTT,CASSPGRRGSFQPQHF
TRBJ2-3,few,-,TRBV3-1,TGTGCCAGCAGCCAAGCAAGGTCTTCAGATACGCAGTATTTT,CASSQARSSDTQYF
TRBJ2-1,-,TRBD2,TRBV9,TGTGCCAGCAGCGTAGCTAGCGGATACAATGAGCAGTTCTTC,CASSVASGYNEQFF
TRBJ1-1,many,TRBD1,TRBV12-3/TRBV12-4,TGTGCCAGCAGTTTCCTACCGGGACAGGGCACTGAAGCTTTCTTT,CASSFLPGQGTEAFF
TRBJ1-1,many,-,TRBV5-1,TGCGCCAGCAGCTTGGCCATGGGACACCGGAACACTGAAGCTTTCTTT,CASSLAMGHRNTEAFF
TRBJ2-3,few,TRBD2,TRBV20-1,TGCAGTGCTAGTAGCGGGAGCTTTGATACGCAGTATTTT,CSASSGSFDTQYF
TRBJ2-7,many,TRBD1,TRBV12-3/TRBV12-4,TGTGCCAGCAGTTTAGAAGGTCACAGGGGCTTCTACGAGCAGTACTTC,CASSLEGHRGFYEQYF
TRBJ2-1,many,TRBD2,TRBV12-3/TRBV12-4,TGTGCCAGCAGAACACTACTAGCGGGAGAAGAGCAGTTCTTC,CASRTLLAGEEQFF
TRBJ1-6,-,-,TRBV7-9,TGTGCCAGCAGCTTAGGTGGGGAAAGGAATTCACCCCTCCACTTT,CASSLGGERNSPLHF
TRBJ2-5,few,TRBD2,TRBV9,TGTGCCAGCAGCGTATTAGCGGGGGCCAGGGAGACCCAGTACTTC,CASSVLAGARETQYF
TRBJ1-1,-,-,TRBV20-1,TGCAGTGCTAGGGACACAGCCACTGAAGCTTTCTTT,CSARDTATEAFF
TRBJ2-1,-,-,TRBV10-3,TGTGCCATCACTACGGACAGATACAATGAGCAGTTCTTC,CAITTDRYNEQFF
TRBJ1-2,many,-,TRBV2,TGTGCCAGCAGTGTTACAACAAACTATGGCTACACCTTC,CASSVTTNYGYTF
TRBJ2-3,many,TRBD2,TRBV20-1,TGCAGTGCCCCTCGACTAGCGGGGCGGGCAGATACGCAGTATTTT,CSAPRLAGRADTQYF
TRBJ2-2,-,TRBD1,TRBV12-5,TGTGCTACTCCGGACAGGGGTCCCGGGGAGCTGTTTTTT,CATPDRGPGELFF
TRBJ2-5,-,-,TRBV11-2,TGTGCCAGCAGCTTCACGGGGGGTACAGGGACCTTAGAGACCCAGTACTTC,CASSFTGGTGTLETQYF
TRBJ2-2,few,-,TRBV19,TGTGCCAGTAGTTCATTCTCTAACACCGGGGAGCTGTTTTTT,CASSSFSNTGELFF
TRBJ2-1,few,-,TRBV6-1,TGTGCCAGCAACAGTGGAGGGGGCGGTTACAATGAGCAGTTCTTC,CASNSGGGGYNEQFF